These 11 T cell receptor beta chains came from one sample sequenced in a study of blood T cell dynamics during melanoma immunotherapy. Time point reported: week 3, after first cycle of checkpoint inhibitor. Produced via immunoSEQ multiplex PCR; TCRdb's table is partial and in-frame only. In the table there are thousands of clones, about 85% of which are singletons. Sequencing used blood, obtained from a patient treated with checkpoint blockade. The receptors stem from a human donor with melanoma.

This clone was found a few times. The chain recombines TRBV7-2 with TRBJ1-4, with D uncertain. Germline V lookup: CDR1 SGHTA, CDR2 FQGNSA. CDR3 size: 15 residues. V was clipped by 6 bases and J by 8 bases, with 19 bases between them. Here the CDR3 reads CASRPMSGFGEKLFF. For the CDR3, the DNA is TGTGCCAGCAGGCCTATGTCGGGATTTGGAGAAAAACTGTTTTTT.

The gene calls are TRBV5-4 and TRBJ1-2, with TRBD1 as a possible D gene (6 bases). V was clipped by 4 bases and J by 7 bases, with 17 bases between them. This CDR3 is built from 14 residues. Germline lookup yields CDR1 SGHNT and CDR2 YYREEE (reference sequence). CDR3 loop: CASSLVGGGGGYTF. CDR3 DNA sequence: TGTGCCAGCAGCCTGGTCGGGGGCGGGGGTGGCTACACCTTC.

This clone was detected once. The chain combines TRBV23-1 with TRBJ1-2, with a tentative D call TRBD1 (5 bases). TRBV23-1 is known as an ORF, though its function is uncertain. V lost 9 bases and J lost 14, with 22 bases in between. The CDR3 totals 12 residues. The CDR3 protein is CARSQGGSPRTF. CDR3 DNA: TGCGCCAGGTCGCAGGGAGGGTCCCCGAGGACCTTC.

The rearrangement joins TRBV6-1 to TRBJ2-5; a possible D gene is TRBD1 (5 bases). The CDR3 totals 12 residues. V shed 4 bases and J shed 8 bases, with 11 bases lying between them. Per the germline V gene, CDR1 is MNHNS and CDR2 is SASEGT. In DNA, the CDR3 is TGTGCCAGCAGTGGCAACAGGAATACCCAGTACTTC. Its protein product is CASSGNRNTQYF.

The V and J genes are TRBV13 and TRBJ1-2, with 10 bases lining up with TRBD1. CDR3 length: 16 residues. Trimming cost V 4 bases and J 2 bases; bases outside gene matches: 7. Germline V gives CDR1 PRHDT, CDR2 FYEKMQ (reference sequence). The CDR3 bases are TGTGCCAGCAGCTCCCCCGGGACAGGGGACAACTATGGCTACACCTTC. Translation gives CASSSPGTGDNYGYTF. The variable domain in full, with the rest retrieved from reference TRBV13 and TRBJ1-2, is AAGVIQSPRHLIKEKRETATLKCYPIPRHDTVYWYQQGPGQDPQFLISFYEKMQSDKGSIPDRFSAQQFSDYHSELNMSSLELGDSALYFCASSSPGTGDNYGYTFGSGTRLTVV.

The rearrangement uses TRBV10-3 and TRBJ2-1; D perhaps matches TRBD1 (5 bases). The CDR3 totals 13 residues. CDR1 is ENHRY, CDR2 SYGVKD, per germline. V lost 2 bases to trimming and J lost 12 bases, with 14 bases between them. In nucleotides, the CDR3 is TGTGCCATCAGTGAGGACAGAATAGCCGGGCAGTTCTTC. Translating it yields CAISEDRIAGQFF.

The gene calls are TRBV7-2 and TRBJ1-5, with D perhaps matching TRBD1 (6 bases). V was cut by 2 bases and J by 1 base, with 6 bases left in between. Germline CDR1 reads SGHTA; CDR2 reads FQGNSA. The CDR3 spans 14 residues. CDR3 sequence: CASSLQGSNQPQHF. The DNA for the CDR3 is TGTGCCAGCAGCTTACAGGGGAGCAATCAGCCCCAGCATTTT.

The V gene is TRBV6-1, the J gene TRBJ2-7, with a tentative D call TRBD2 (5 bases). The CDR3 is made up of 15 amino acids. Trimming pared 4 bases from V and 0 bases from J, leaving 13 bases between. Germline values: CDR1 MNHNS, CDR2 SASEGT. CDR3 residues: CASSVSSEGSYEQYF. The CDR3 bases are TGTGCCAGCAGTGTATCGTCAGAGGGCTCCTACGAGCAGTACTTC.

The chain carries TRBV5-1 and TRBJ2-1, with D perhaps matching TRBD2 (5 bases). The CDR3 length is 14 residues. V dropped 1 base and J dropped 9 bases, with 14 bases sitting between them. Germline CDR1 reads SGHRS; CDR2 reads YFSETQ. CDR3 protein: CASSLFPEGGEQFF. In DNA, the CDR3 is TGCGCCAGCAGCTTGTTTCCAGAGGGCGGTGAGCAGTTCTTC.

The chain recombines TRBV6-5 with TRBJ1-2; unclear D gene. Trimming shortened V by 3 bases and J by 6 bases, and 8 bases separated the two germline ends. Germline CDR1 is MNHEY and CDR2 is SVGAGI. The CDR3 is 12 amino acids. The CDR3 here is CASSYSVNGYTF. The DNA of the CDR3 is TGTGCCAGCAGTTATAGTGTCAATGGCTACACCTTC.

The rearrangement joins TRBV30 to TRBJ1-1; D is unclear. Trimming removed 0 bases at V and 5 bases at J, with 10 bases between. The length of the CDR3 is 13 residues. The V gene's germline CDR1 is GTSNPN and CDR2 SVGIG (reference sequence). The CDR3 loop reads CAWSVVLATEAFF. For the CDR3, the DNA is TGTGCCTGGAGTGTAGTCCTGGCTACTGAAGCTTTCTTT.